A selection of T cell receptor beta chains follows, all from one sample in a study of T cells in narcolepsy. The table came from immunoSEQ multiplex PCR; TCRdb's copy has only in-frame clones and leaves some out. The repertoire has about 40,000 clones, about 91% of them found once; the top ten carry roughly 1.3%. The source material was CD45RA- memory CD4+ T cells from PBMCs. The receptors derive from a human donor with narcolepsy. Both conserved end residues are part of each CDR3. A D gene is named only where the DNA matches it firmly. Some rows have no size entry. The others give once, few or many, or a class for an expanded clone.

clone_size: few
v_call: TRBV5-4
j_call: TRBJ1-1
d_call: -
cdr3_aa: CASSREQNTEAFF
cdr3_nt: TGTGCCAGCAGCCGAGAACAGAACACTGAAGCTTTCTTT

clone_size: -
v_call: TRBV10-3
j_call: TRBJ1-2
d_call: -
cdr3_aa: CAISESRSYTF
cdr3_nt: TGTGCCATCAGTGAGTCAAGGAGCTACACCTTC

clone_size: -
v_call: TRBV11-3
j_call: TRBJ2-7
d_call: -
cdr3_aa: CASTNGAENYEQYF
cdr3_nt: TGTGCCAGCACCAACGGAGCCGAAAACTACGAGCAGTACTTC

clone_size: -
v_call: TRBV5-5
j_call: TRBJ2-5
d_call: TRBD1
cdr3_aa: CASSFGTASETQYF
cdr3_nt: TGTGCCAGCAGCTTTGGGACAGCTAGTGAGACCCAGTACTTC

clone_size: -
v_call: TRBV15
j_call: TRBJ2-2
d_call: TRBD1
cdr3_aa: CATSRTGGNTGELFF
cdr3_nt: TGTGCCACCAGCAGGACAGGGGGAAACACCGGGGAGCTGTTTTTT

clone_size: few
v_call: TRBV4-3
j_call: TRBJ2-6
d_call: -
cdr3_aa: CASSQDTIAGPSGANVLTF
cdr3_nt: TGCGCCAGCAGCCAAGATACTATCGCAGGTCCCTCTGGGGCCAACGTCCTGACTTTC

clone_size: -
v_call: TRBV5-8
j_call: TRBJ2-5
d_call: TRBD1
cdr3_aa: CASSSQHRGPQETQYF
cdr3_nt: TGTGCCAGCAGCAGCCAGCACAGGGGGCCTCAAGAGACCCAGTACTTC

clone_size: -
v_call: TRBV12-5
j_call: TRBJ2-5
d_call: TRBD1
cdr3_aa: CASGSPVRTGGAETQYF
cdr3_nt: TGTGCTAGTGGTTCCCCAGTTCGGACAGGGGGCGCGGAGACCCAGTACTTC

clone_size: -
v_call: TRBV15
j_call: TRBJ2-2
d_call: TRBD1
cdr3_aa: CATSAPGQASGELFF
cdr3_nt: TGTGCCACCAGCGCTCCCGGACAGGCGTCCGGGGAGCTGTTTTTT

clone_size: -
v_call: TRBV19
j_call: TRBJ2-7
d_call: -
cdr3_aa: CASSMGLYEQYF
cdr3_nt: TGTGCCAGTAGTATGGGGCTATACGAGCAGTACTTC

clone_size: -
v_call: TRBV11-2
j_call: TRBJ2-1
d_call: -
cdr3_aa: CASSQPGGGYNEQFF
cdr3_nt: TGTGCCAGCAGCCAACCCGGCGGAGGCTACAATGAGCAGTTCTTC

clone_size: -
v_call: TRBV7-9
j_call: TRBJ1-3
d_call: -
cdr3_aa: CASSPGTNRQGVYF
cdr3_nt: TGTGCCAGCAGCCCCGGGACAAACCGGCAGGGAGTATATTTT

clone_size: -
v_call: TRBV2
j_call: TRBJ1-2
d_call: -
cdr3_aa: CASSEVDTYGYTF
cdr3_nt: TGTGCCAGCAGTGAGGTAGATACCTATGGCTACACCTTC

clone_size: -
v_call: TRBV29-1
j_call: TRBJ1-2
d_call: -
cdr3_aa: CSVGRTDNGYTF
cdr3_nt: TGCAGCGTTGGCCGGACAGACAATGGCTACACCTTC

clone_size: -
v_call: TRBV18
j_call: TRBJ2-7
d_call: -
cdr3_aa: CASSERFAYEQYF
cdr3_nt: TGTGCCAGCTCAGAGAGGTTTGCCTACGAGCAGTACTTC

clone_size: -
v_call: TRBV5-8
j_call: TRBJ2-2
d_call: TRBD1
cdr3_aa: CASSFVDRVRGGELFF
cdr3_nt: TGTGCCAGCAGCTTCGTGGACAGGGTTCGAGGCGGGGAGCTGTTTTTT

clone_size: -
v_call: TRBV11-2
j_call: TRBJ2-7
d_call: TRBD1
cdr3_aa: CASSLGAGGTTLPLQQYF
cdr3_nt: TGTGCCAGCAGCTTAGGAGCAGGGGGCACGACCCTCCCCCTCCAGCAGTACTTC

clone_size: -
v_call: TRBV21-1
j_call: TRBJ2-6
d_call: -
cdr3_aa: CASSRPGDESGANVLTF
cdr3_nt: TGTGCCAGCAGCAGGCCAGGGGATGAATCTGGGGCCAACGTCCTGACTTTC

clone_size: -
v_call: TRBV6-5
j_call: TRBJ1-2
d_call: -
cdr3_aa: CASSYSSRNYGYTF
cdr3_nt: TGTGCCAGCAGTTACTCCTCACGGAACTATGGCTACACCTTC

clone_size: -
v_call: TRBV6-5
j_call: TRBJ2-5
d_call: TRBD2
cdr3_aa: CASSSGGARGETQYF
cdr3_nt: TGTGCCAGCAGTTCGGGGGGGGCGCGCGGGGAGACCCAGTACTTC

clone_size: -
v_call: TRBV6-1
j_call: TRBJ2-7
d_call: TRBD1
cdr3_aa: CASIQRDSSSYEQYF
cdr3_nt: TGTGCCAGCATTCAGAGGGACAGTAGCTCCTACGAGCAGTACTTC

clone_size: -
v_call: TRBV4-2
j_call: TRBJ2-2
d_call: TRBD2
cdr3_aa: CASSQAEASGALNTGELFF
cdr3_nt: TGTGCCAGCAGCCAAGCTGAAGCTAGCGGGGCCCTGAACACCGGGGAGCTGTTTTTT

clone_size: -
v_call: TRBV6-4
j_call: TRBJ1-2
d_call: -
cdr3_aa: CASSDSGHRKYTF
cdr3_nt: TGTGCCAGCAGTGACTCGGGGCACCGGAAGTACACCTTC

clone_size: -
v_call: TRBV5-5
j_call: TRBJ1-1
d_call: -
cdr3_aa: CASSLAAAMNTEAFF
cdr3_nt: TGTGCCAGCAGCTTGGCGGCAGCCATGAACACTGAAGCTTTCTTT

clone_size: -
v_call: TRBV9
j_call: TRBJ1-3
d_call: -
cdr3_aa: CASSVGGAAGNTIYF
cdr3_nt: TGTGCCAGCAGCGTAGGGGGAGCAGCTGGAAACACCATATATTTT

clone_size: -
v_call: TRBV18
j_call: TRBJ1-2
d_call: -
cdr3_aa: CASSTREGDGYTF
cdr3_nt: TGTGCCAGCTCTACCCGGGAGGGAGATGGCTACACCTTC

clone_size: -
v_call: TRBV27
j_call: TRBJ2-7
d_call: -
cdr3_aa: CASSPDRIHSYEQYF
cdr3_nt: TGTGCCAGCAGCCCAGACAGGATACACTCCTACGAGCAGTACTTC

clone_size: once
v_call: TRBV4-2
j_call: TRBJ1-4
d_call: -
cdr3_aa: CASSLGTTEKLFF
cdr3_nt: TGTGCCAGCAGCCTTGGGACTACCGAAAAACTGTTTTTT

clone_size: -
v_call: TRBV7-8
j_call: TRBJ2-2
d_call: TRBD1
cdr3_aa: CASSARDRVTGELFF
cdr3_nt: TGTGCCAGCAGCGCCCGGGACAGGGTCACCGGGGAGCTGTTTTTT

clone_size: -
v_call: TRBV7-8
j_call: TRBJ1-2
d_call: -
cdr3_aa: CASSFNRERGYTF
cdr3_nt: TGTGCCAGCAGCTTCAACAGGGAACGAGGCTACACCTTC

clone_size: -
v_call: TRBV19
j_call: TRBJ1-1
d_call: TRBD1
cdr3_aa: CASREQGARNTEAFF
cdr3_nt: TGTGCCAGTAGGGAACAGGGGGCGAGGAACACTGAAGCTTTCTTT

clone_size: -
v_call: TRBV7-6
j_call: TRBJ2-3
d_call: TRBD2
cdr3_aa: CASSLGAGSITDTQYF
cdr3_nt: TGTGCCAGCAGCTTGGGAGCGGGGAGCATCACAGATACGCAGTATTTT

clone_size: -
v_call: TRBV7-7
j_call: TRBJ2-1
d_call: -
cdr3_aa: CASSLGGAGGYEQFF
cdr3_nt: TGTGCTAGCAGCTTGGGGGGGGCAGGGGGGTATGAGCAGTTCTTC

clone_size: few
v_call: TRBV14
j_call: TRBJ2-1
d_call: -
cdr3_aa: CASSRRLARDNEQFF
cdr3_nt: TGTGCCAGCAGCCGGCGGCTAGCACGGGACAATGAGCAGTTCTTC

clone_size: -
v_call: TRBV13
j_call: TRBJ2-3
d_call: -
cdr3_aa: CASSTGNTQYF
cdr3_nt: TGTGCCAGCAGCACGGGCAATACGCAGTATTTT

clone_size: -
v_call: TRBV10-3
j_call: TRBJ2-3
d_call: TRBD2
cdr3_aa: CASSRAGESTDTQYF
cdr3_nt: TGTGCCAGTTCGAGAGCGGGGGAAAGCACAGATACGCAGTATTTT

clone_size: -
v_call: TRBV5-4
j_call: TRBJ2-5
d_call: -
cdr3_aa: CASSLWTVQETQYF
cdr3_nt: TGTGCCAGCAGCTTGTGGACAGTCCAAGAGACCCAGTACTTC

clone_size: -
v_call: TRBV4-3
j_call: TRBJ2-2
d_call: -
cdr3_aa: CASSQFIAGELFF
cdr3_nt: TGCGCCAGCAGCCAGTTCATCGCCGGGGAGCTGTTTTTT

clone_size: -
v_call: TRBV5-6
j_call: TRBJ1-2
d_call: -
cdr3_aa: CASSRPGPGGYTF
cdr3_nt: TGTGCCAGCAGCCGTCCGGGCCCAGGAGGCTACACCTTC

clone_size: -
v_call: TRBV14
j_call: TRBJ2-7
d_call: TRBD1
cdr3_aa: CASSRQKTGFGAGQYF
cdr3_nt: TGTGCCAGCAGCCGCCAGAAGACAGGGTTTGGAGCTGGGCAGTACTTC

clone_size: -
v_call: TRBV19
j_call: TRBJ1-2
d_call: TRBD1
cdr3_aa: CASSPTGGHLYGYTF
cdr3_nt: TGTGCCAGTAGCCCGACAGGGGGCCACCTCTATGGCTACACCTTC

clone_size: -
v_call: TRBV6-1
j_call: TRBJ2-3
d_call: -
cdr3_aa: CASYRGHTDTQYF
cdr3_nt: TGTGCCAGCTACCGGGGTCACACAGATACGCAGTATTTT

clone_size: -
v_call: TRBV30
j_call: TRBJ1-2
d_call: -
cdr3_aa: CASPGRVYGYTF
cdr3_nt: TGTGCCTCCCCGGGAAGGGTGTATGGCTACACCTTC

clone_size: -
v_call: TRBV7-2
j_call: TRBJ2-7
d_call: TRBD2
cdr3_aa: CASNEAGGPVEQYF
cdr3_nt: TGTGCCAGCAACGAAGCGGGAGGCCCCGTGGAGCAGTACTTC

clone_size: -
v_call: TRBV6-1
j_call: TRBJ2-5
d_call: TRBD2
cdr3_aa: CASRDSGGETQYF
cdr3_nt: TGTGCCAGCAGGGATAGCGGGGGTGAGACCCAGTACTTC

clone_size: -
v_call: TRBV5-5
j_call: TRBJ1-5
d_call: TRBD1
cdr3_aa: CASSLGDRENQPQHF
cdr3_nt: TGTGCCAGCAGCCTCGGGGACAGAGAGAATCAGCCCCAGCATTTT

clone_size: -
v_call: TRBV18
j_call: TRBJ1-2
d_call: -
cdr3_aa: CASSPSAGGTHYGYTF
cdr3_nt: TGTGCCAGCTCACCTAGTGCCGGGGGAACCCACTATGGCTACACCTTC

clone_size: -
v_call: TRBV11-3
j_call: TRBJ2-5
d_call: TRBD1
cdr3_aa: CASSPGFGQGEETQYF
cdr3_nt: TGTGCCAGCAGCCCAGGTTTTGGACAGGGTGAAGAGACCCAGTACTTC

clone_size: -
v_call: TRBV7-8
j_call: TRBJ2-3
d_call: TRBD1
cdr3_aa: CASTLGQGYTDTQYF
cdr3_nt: TGTGCCAGCACCTTAGGACAGGGGTACACAGATACGCAGTATTTT

clone_size: once
v_call: TRBV19
j_call: TRBJ1-2
d_call: -
cdr3_aa: CASSMDELDGYTF
cdr3_nt: TGTGCCAGTAGTATGGACGAATTGGATGGCTACACCTTC

clone_size: -
v_call: TRBV6-5
j_call: TRBJ2-3
d_call: TRBD2
cdr3_aa: CASSRAGGSTDTQYF
cdr3_nt: TGTGCCAGCAGTCGAGCGGGGGGCAGCACAGATACGCAGTATTTT

clone_size: -
v_call: TRBV5-4
j_call: TRBJ2-1
d_call: TRBD1
cdr3_aa: CASSYNRGLHNEQFF
cdr3_nt: TGTGCCAGCAGCTACAACAGGGGGCTCCACAATGAGCAGTTCTTC

clone_size: -
v_call: TRBV5-6
j_call: TRBJ1-6
d_call: TRBD1
cdr3_aa: CASSFRQGAGNSPLHF
cdr3_nt: TGTGCCAGCAGCTTCCGACAGGGTGCGGGGAATTCACCCCTCCACTTT

clone_size: -
v_call: TRBV19
j_call: TRBJ2-2
d_call: -
cdr3_aa: CASSVGGGTGELFF
cdr3_nt: TGTGCCAGTAGTGTCGGAGGGGGGACCGGGGAGCTGTTTTTT

clone_size: -
v_call: TRBV5-5
j_call: TRBJ1-2
d_call: -
cdr3_aa: CASSLGRIYGYTF
cdr3_nt: TGTGCCAGCAGCTTAGGACGGATCTATGGCTACACCTTC

clone_size: -
v_call: TRBV7-9
j_call: TRBJ1-2
d_call: -
cdr3_aa: CASSSQNNYGYTF
cdr3_nt: TGTGCCAGCAGCTCACAGAATAACTATGGCTACACCTTC

clone_size: once
v_call: TRBV5-4
j_call: TRBJ1-4
d_call: -
cdr3_aa: CASSLFKGPATNEKLFF
cdr3_nt: TGTGCCAGCAGCTTGTTTAAGGGGCCTGCAACTAATGAAAAACTGTTTTTT

clone_size: -
v_call: TRBV10-3
j_call: TRBJ2-7
d_call: TRBD2
cdr3_aa: CAISEPSGSSYEQYF
cdr3_nt: TGTGCCATCAGTGAACCTAGCGGGAGCTCCTACGAGCAGTACTTC

clone_size: -
v_call: TRBV5-1
j_call: TRBJ2-3
d_call: -
cdr3_aa: CASSLETPITDTQYF
cdr3_nt: TGCGCCAGCAGCTTGGAGACACCCATCACAGATACGCAGTATTTT